Described below is a single TCR beta chain sequence and its context. What it binds is not known. The sample is drawn from a study of OX40 agonist ivuxolimab in advanced cancers. Study at large: Intravenous ivuxolimab was administered to patients every 2 weeks at 0.01 to 10 mg/kg. Among those treated, three patients had partial responses, one with hepatocellular carcinoma and two with cutaneous melanoma.

Findings of the study overall: Clones of CD4+ and CD8+ blood T cells grew by week 6 at doses of 0.1 to 3.0 mg/kg.

Patients were ruled out by autoimmune disease history or systemic immunosuppression. CDR1 is MDHEN, CDR2 SYDVKM, per germline. The V and J ends lost 3 bases and 0 bases respectively, with 9 bases between them. The CDR3 loop spans 14 amino acids. The assay was immunoSEQ multiplex PCR, and TCRdb's table has in-frame clones only and misses some. The data contain 90,000 to 130,000 clones, over 85% of them seen just once; the ten biggest clones take up 0.27%. This TCR came from an adult with an advanced solid tumor such as melanoma, head and neck, liver or kidney cancer. The starting material was CD4+ or CD8+ T cells sorted from blood, obtained in a trial of the OX40 agonist ivuxolimab. V gene TRBV28 combines with J gene TRBJ2-7, with unresolved D. Here the CDR3 reads CASSFSASSYEQYF. In DNA form, the CDR3 reads TGTGCCAGCAGTTTCAGCGCCAGCTCCTACGAGCAGTACTTC.